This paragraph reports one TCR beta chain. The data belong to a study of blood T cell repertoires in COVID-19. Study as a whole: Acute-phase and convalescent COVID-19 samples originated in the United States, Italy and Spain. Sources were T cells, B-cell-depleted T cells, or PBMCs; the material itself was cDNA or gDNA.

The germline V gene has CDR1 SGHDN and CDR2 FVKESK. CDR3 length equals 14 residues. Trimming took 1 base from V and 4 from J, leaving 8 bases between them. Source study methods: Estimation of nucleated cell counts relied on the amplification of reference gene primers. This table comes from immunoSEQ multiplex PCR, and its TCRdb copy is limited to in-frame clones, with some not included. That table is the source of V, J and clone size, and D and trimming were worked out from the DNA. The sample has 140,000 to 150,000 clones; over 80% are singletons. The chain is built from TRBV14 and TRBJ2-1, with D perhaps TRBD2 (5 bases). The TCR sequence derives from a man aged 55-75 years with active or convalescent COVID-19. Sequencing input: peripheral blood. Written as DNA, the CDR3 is TGTGCCAGCAGCCAAGGCCGCGGGTACAATGAGCAGTTCTTC. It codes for CASSQGRGYNEQFF.